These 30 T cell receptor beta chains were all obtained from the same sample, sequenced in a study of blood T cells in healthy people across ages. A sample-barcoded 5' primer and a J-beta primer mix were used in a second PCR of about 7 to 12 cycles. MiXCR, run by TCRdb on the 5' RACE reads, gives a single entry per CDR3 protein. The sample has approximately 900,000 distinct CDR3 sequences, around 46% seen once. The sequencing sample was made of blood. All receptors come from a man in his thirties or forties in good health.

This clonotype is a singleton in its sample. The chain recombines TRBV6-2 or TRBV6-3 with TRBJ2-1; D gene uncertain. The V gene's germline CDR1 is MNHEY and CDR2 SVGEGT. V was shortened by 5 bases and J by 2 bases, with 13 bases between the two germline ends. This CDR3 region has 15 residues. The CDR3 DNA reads TGTGCCAGCAGTGCCCCGCCCAAGGCCTACAATGAGCAGTTCTTC. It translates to CASSAPPKAYNEQFF.

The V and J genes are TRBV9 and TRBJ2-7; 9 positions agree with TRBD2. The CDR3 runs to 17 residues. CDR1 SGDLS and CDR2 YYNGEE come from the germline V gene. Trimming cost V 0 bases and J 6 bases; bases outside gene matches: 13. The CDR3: CASSVGGGARITSEQYF. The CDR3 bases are TGTGCCAGCAGCGTAGGCGGGGGGGCCAGGATTACTTCCGAGCAGTACTTC.

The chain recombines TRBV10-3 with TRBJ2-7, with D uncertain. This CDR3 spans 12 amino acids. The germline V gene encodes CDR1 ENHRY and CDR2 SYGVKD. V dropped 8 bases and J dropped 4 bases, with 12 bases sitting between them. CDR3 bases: TGTGCCATCGCACAAGGATCATACGAGCAGTACTTC. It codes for CAIAQGSYEQYF.

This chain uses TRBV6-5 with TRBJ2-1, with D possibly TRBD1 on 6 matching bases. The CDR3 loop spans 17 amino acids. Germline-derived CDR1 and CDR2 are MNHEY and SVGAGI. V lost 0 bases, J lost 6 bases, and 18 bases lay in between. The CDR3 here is CASSYSLGGENVNEQFF. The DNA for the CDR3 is TGTGCCAGCAGTTACTCGTTAGGGGGAGAAAACGTCAATGAGCAGTTCTTC.

The CDR3 loop is CASSLDRGREVEKLFF. For the CDR3, the DNA is TGTGCCAGCAGCTTAGACAGGGGGCGCGAGGTTGAAAAACTGTTTTTT. The chain has TRBV7-9 and TRBJ1-4; 9 nucleotides align to TRBD1. Losses at the gene ends were 1 base for V and 7 bases for J; bases not matched to a gene: 7. The CDR3 is 16 residues long. In germline, CDR1 is SEHNR, CDR2 FQNEAQ (reference sequence).

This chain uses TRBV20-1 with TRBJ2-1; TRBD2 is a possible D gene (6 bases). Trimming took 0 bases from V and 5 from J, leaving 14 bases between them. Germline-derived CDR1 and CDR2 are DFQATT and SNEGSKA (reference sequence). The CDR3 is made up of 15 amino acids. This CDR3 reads CSAREGTGVNNEQFF. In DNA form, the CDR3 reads TGCAGTGCTAGAGAGGGTACGGGAGTTAACAATGAGCAGTTCTTC.

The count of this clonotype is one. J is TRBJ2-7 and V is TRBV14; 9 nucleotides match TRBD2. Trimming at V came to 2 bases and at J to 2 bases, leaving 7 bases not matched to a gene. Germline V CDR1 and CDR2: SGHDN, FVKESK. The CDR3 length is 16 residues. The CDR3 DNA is TGTGCCAGCAGCCAAAGGCTAGCGGGGCCCACCTACGAGCAGTACTTC. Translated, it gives CASSQRLAGPTYEQYF.

CDR3 in DNA: TGTGCCAGCAGCTTAGATCCCCGACGGCTGGTAGGAGGCTACACCTTC. This translates into CASSLDPRRLVGGYTF. This chain joins TRBV7-9 and TRBJ1-2; D is ambiguous. V lost 1 base to trimming and J lost 8 bases, with 20 bases between them. CDR1 is SEHNR and CDR2 is FQNEAQ in the germline V gene (reference sequence). The CDR3 runs to 16 residues.

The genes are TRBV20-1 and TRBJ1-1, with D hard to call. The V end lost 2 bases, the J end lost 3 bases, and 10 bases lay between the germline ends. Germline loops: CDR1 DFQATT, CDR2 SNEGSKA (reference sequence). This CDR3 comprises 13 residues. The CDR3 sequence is CSARSTLYTEAFF. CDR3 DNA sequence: TGCAGTGCTAGATCGACGCTATACACTGAAGCTTTCTTT.

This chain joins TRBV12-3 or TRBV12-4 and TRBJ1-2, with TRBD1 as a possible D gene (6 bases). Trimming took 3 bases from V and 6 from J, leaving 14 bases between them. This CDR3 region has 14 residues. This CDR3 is CASSLSGGLDGYTF. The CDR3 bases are TGTGCCAGCAGTTTGTCGGGGGGCCTAGATGGCTACACCTTC.

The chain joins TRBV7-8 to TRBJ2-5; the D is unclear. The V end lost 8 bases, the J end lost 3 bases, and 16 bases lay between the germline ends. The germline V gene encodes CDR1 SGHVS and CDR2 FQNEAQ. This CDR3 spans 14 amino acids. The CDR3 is CASGIHKGEETQYF. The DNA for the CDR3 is TGTGCCAGCGGAATACATAAGGGTGAAGAGACCCAGTACTTC.

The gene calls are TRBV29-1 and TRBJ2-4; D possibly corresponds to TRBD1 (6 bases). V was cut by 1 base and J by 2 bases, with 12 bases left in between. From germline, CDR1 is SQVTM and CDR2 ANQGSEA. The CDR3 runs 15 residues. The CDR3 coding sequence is TGCAGCGTTGAAGGGGTAACAGGGACCAAAAACATTCAGTACTTC. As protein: CSVEGVTGTKNIQYF. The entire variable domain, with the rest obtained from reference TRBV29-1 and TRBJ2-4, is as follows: SAVISQKPSRDICQRGTSLTIQCQVDSQVTMMFWYRQQPGQSLTLIATANQGSEATYESGFVIDKFPISRPNLTFSTLTVSNMSPEDSSIYLCSVEGVTGTKNIQYFGAGTRLSVL.

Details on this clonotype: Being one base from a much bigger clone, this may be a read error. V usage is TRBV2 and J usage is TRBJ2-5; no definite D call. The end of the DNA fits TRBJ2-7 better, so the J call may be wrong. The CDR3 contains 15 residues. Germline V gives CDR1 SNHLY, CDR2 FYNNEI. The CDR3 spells CASSDCGWSAYEQYF. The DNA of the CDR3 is TGTGCCAGCAGTGATTGCGGATGGAGCGCCTACGAGCAGTACTTC.

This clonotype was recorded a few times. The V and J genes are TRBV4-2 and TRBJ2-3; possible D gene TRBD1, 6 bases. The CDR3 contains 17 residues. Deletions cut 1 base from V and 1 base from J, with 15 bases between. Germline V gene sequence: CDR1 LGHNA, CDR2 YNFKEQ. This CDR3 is CASSQGSRGAGTDTQYF. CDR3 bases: TGTGCCAGCAGCCAAGGTAGCAGGGGAGCGGGCACAGATACGCAGTATTTT.

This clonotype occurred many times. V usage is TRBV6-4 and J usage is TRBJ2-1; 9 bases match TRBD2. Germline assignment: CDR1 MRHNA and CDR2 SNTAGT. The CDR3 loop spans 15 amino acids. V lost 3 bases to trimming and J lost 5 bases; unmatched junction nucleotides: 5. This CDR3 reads CASSEGLAGHNEQFF. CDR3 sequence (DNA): TGTGCCAGCAGTGAGGGCCTAGCGGGGCACAATGAGCAGTTCTTC.

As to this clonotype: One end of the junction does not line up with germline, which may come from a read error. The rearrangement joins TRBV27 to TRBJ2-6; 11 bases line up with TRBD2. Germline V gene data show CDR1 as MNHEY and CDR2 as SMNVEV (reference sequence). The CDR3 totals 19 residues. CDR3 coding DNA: TGTACCAGCAGCCTACTACCGGGACTAGCGGACTCTGGGGCCAACGTCCTGACTTTC. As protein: CTSSLLPGLADSGANVLTF. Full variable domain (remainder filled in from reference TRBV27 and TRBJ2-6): EAQVTQNPRYLITVTGKKLTVTCSQNMNHEYMSWYRQDPGLGLRQIYYSMNVEVTDKGDVPEGYKVSRKEKRNFPLILESPSPNQTSLYFCTSSLLPGLADSGANVLTFGAGSRLTVL.

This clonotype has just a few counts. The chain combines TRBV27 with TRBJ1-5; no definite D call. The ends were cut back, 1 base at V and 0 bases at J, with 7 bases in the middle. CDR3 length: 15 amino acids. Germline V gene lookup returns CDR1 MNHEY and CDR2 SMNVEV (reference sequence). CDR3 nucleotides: TGTGCCAGCAGTTTATGGCAGGATAGCAATCAGCCCCAGCATTTT. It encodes CASSLWQDSNQPQHF.

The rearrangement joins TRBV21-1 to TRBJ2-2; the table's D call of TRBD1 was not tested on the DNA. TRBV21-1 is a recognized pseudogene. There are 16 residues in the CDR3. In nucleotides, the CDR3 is TGTGCCAGCAGCAAACGCCCCGACAGACCAACCGGGGAGCTGTTTTTT. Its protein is CASSKRPDRPTGELFF.

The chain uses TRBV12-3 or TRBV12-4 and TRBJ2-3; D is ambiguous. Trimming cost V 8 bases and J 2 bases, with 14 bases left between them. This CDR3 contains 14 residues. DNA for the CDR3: TGTGCCAGCGCCCTGGGCGCTACCACAGATACGCAGTATTTT. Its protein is CASALGATTDTQYF.

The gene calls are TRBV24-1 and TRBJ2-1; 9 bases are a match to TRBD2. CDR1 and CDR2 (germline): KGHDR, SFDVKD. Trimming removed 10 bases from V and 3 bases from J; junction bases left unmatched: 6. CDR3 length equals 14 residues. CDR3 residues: CATALAGFYNEQFF. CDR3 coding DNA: TGTGCCACAGCGCTAGCGGGGTTCTACAATGAGCAGTTCTTC.

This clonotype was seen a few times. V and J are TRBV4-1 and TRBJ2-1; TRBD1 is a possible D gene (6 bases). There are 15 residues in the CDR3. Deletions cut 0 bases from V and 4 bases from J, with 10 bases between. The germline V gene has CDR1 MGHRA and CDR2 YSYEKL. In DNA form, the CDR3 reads TGCGCCAGCAGCCAAGAGCAGGGGCGGTACAATGAGCAGTTCTTC. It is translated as CASSQEQGRYNEQFF.

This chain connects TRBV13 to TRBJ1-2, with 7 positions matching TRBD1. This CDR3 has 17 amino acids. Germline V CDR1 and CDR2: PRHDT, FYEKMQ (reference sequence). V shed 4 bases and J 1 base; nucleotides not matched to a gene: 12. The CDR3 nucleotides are TGTGCCAGCAGCTACCAAGGAAAGACAGGGAGTAACTATGGCTACACCTTC. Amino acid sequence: CASSYQGKTGSNYGYTF.

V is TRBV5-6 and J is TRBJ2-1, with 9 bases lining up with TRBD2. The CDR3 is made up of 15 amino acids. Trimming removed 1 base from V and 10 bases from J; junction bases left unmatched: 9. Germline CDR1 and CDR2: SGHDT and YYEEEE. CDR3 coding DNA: TGTGCCAGCAGCTTGCAGCGGGGGGCCCTAGGCGAGCAGTTCTTC. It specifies CASSLQRGALGEQFF.

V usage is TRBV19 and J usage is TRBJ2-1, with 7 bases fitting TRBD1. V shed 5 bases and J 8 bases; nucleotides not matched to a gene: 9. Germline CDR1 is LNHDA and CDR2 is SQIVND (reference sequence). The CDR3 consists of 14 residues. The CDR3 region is CASSGQVLDYEQFF. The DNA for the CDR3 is TGTGCCAGTAGTGGACAGGTTCTTGACTATGAGCAGTTCTTC.

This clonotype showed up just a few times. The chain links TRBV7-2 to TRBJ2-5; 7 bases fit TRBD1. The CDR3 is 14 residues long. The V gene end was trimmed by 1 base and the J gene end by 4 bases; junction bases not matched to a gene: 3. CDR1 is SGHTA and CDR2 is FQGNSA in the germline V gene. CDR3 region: CASSLVRDRETQYF. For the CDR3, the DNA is TGTGCCAGCAGCTTAGTAAGGGACAGAGAGACCCAGTACTTC.

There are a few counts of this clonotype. The CDR3 DNA follows: TGTGCCAGCAGTTACTCGACGGCGGGACAGGGAAACGGCTACACCTTC. Translating gives CASSYSTAGQGNGYTF. The chain combines TRBV6-2 or TRBV6-3 with TRBJ1-2, with 9 bases identical to TRBD1. The CDR3 has 16 residues. V lost 0 bases to trimming and J lost 8 bases; unmatched junction nucleotides: 10. Germline loops: CDR1 MNHEY, CDR2 SVGEGT.

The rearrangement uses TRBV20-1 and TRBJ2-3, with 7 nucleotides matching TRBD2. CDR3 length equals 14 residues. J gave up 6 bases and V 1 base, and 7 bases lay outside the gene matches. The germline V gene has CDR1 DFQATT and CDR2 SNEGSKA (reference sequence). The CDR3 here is CSARAGGSSDTQYF. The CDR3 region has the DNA TGCAGTGCTAGAGCCGGCGGGAGCTCCGATACGCAGTATTTT.

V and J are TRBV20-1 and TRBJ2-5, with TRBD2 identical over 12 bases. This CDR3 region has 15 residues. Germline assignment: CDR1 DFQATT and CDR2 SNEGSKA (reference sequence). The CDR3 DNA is TGCAATACATTCCGGACTAGCGGGGATCAGCGAGAGCAGTACTTC. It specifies CNTFRTSGDQREQYF.

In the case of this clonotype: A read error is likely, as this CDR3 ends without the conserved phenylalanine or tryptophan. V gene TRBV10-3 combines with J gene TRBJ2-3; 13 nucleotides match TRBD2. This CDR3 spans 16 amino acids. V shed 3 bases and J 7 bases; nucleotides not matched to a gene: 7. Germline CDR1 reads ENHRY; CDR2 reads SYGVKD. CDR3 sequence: CAISDPLAGGRYTQYV. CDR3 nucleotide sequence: TGTGCCATCAGTGATCCACTAGCGGGGGGGCGATATACGCAGTATGTT.

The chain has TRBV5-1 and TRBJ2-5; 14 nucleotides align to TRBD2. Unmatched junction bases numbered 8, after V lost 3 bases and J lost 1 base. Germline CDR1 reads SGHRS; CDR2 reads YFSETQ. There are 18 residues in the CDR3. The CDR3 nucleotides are TGCGCCAGCAGCTCAGGACTAGCGGGGGGACCCCTCCAAGAGACCCAGTACTTC. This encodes CASSSGLAGGPLQETQYF.